This T cell receptor beta chain was retrieved from a study of CD8+ T cells in alopecia areata. V was cut by 5 bases and J by 5 bases, with 16 bases left in between. Germline assignment: CDR1 MNHNS and CDR2 SASEGT. The CDR3 runs to 14 residues. Study results and caveats: Scalp lesions, especially in alopecia totalis/universalis, had higher clonality than normal scalp.

Cell sorting was applied to PBMCs, and CD4+ and CD8+ T cells were collected. With respect to this clone: The antigen is not known.

Extraction and reverse transcription of RNA yielded cDNA as the sequencing template. Repertoires were generated with immunoSEQ multiplex PCR, while TCRdb's copy carries only in-frame clones and drops some. The table lists 110,000 or so clones, 59% of them singletons. This chain links TRBV6-1 with TRBJ2-7; no clear D. The sample consisted of CD8+ T cells sorted from blood. The origin of this receptor is a human donor in good health. This CDR3 is CASSLRSGRDEQYF. The CDR3 DNA sequence: TGTGCCAGCAGTTTGAGGTCGGGTAGGGACGAGCAGTACTTC.